This T cell receptor (beta chain) was recovered during a study of blood T cells in healthy people across ages. V dropped 0 bases and J dropped 4; count of bases not matched to a gene: 13. CDR1 and CDR2 from the germline V gene are SGDLS and YYNGEE. This CDR3 region has 18 residues. PCR was performed a second time for about 7 to 11 cycles using a sample-barcoded 5' primer and a J-beta primer mix. Any given sample supplied a minimum of 2.5 million CDR3-containing paired-end reads. One entry per CDR3 protein results from TCRdb running MiXCR on the 5' RACE reads. The sample has hundreds of thousands of distinct CDR3 sequences; 45% to 70% are singletons. Study-level findings and limits: Roughly linear age-related decline in beta diversity appeared, significant by age about 40. With donor CMV status unknown, expanded clonotype changes were possibly confounded.

On this clonotype itself: The target antigen is unknown.

The sample taken for sequencing was blood. V usage is TRBV9 and J usage is TRBJ1-2; 9 nucleotides line up with TRBD1. The source of this sequence is a man aged 35-49 years in good health. This chain's CDR3 is CASSVDLTGTGFGYGYTF. The CDR3 region has the DNA TGTGCCAGCAGCGTAGATTTGACCGGGACAGGGTTTGGCTATGGCTACACCTTC.